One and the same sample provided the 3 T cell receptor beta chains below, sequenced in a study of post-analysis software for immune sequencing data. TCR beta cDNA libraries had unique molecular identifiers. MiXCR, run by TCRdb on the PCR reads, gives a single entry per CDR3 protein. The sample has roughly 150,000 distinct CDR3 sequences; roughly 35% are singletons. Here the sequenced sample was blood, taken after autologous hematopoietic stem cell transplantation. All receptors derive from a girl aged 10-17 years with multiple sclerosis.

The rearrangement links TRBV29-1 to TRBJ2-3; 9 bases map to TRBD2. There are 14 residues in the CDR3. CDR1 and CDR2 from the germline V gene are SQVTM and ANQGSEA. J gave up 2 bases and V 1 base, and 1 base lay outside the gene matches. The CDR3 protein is CSVEGGRATDTQYF. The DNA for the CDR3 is TGCAGCGTTGAAGGCGGGAGGGCCACAGATACGCAGTATTTT.

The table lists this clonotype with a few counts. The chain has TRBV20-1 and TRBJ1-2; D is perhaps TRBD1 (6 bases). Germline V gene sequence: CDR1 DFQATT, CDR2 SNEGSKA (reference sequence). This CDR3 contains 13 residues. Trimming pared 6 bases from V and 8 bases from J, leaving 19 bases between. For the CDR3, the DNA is TGCAGTGCATCCATTCCGGGACAATGGGGCTACACCTTC. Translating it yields CSASIPGQWGYTF.

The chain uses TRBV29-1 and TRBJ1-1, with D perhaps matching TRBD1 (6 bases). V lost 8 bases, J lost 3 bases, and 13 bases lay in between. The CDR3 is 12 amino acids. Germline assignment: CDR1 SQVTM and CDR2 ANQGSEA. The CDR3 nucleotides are TGCAGCACCCTCGCAGGGGACACTGAAGCTTTCTTT. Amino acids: CSTLAGDTEAFF. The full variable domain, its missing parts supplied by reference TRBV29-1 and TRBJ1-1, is SAVISQKPSRDICQRGTSLTIQCQVDSQVTMMFWYRQQPGQSLTLIATANQGSEATYESGFVIDKFPISRPNLTFSTLTVSNMSPEDSSIYLCSTLAGDTEAFFGQGTRLTVV.